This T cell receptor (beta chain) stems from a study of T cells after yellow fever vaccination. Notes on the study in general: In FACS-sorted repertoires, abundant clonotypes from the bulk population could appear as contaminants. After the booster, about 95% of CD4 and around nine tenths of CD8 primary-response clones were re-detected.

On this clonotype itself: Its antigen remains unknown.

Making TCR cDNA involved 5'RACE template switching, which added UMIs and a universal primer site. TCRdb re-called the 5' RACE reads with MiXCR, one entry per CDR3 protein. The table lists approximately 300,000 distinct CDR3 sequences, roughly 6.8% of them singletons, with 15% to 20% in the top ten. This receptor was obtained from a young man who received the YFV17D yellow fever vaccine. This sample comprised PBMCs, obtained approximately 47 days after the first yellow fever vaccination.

The CDR3 loop is CASSFGKRYNEQFF. As DNA, the CDR3 is TGTGCCAGCAGTTTTGGGAAGCGCTACAATGAGCAGTTCTTC. The chain recombines TRBV12-3 or TRBV12-4 with TRBJ2-1, with no clear D. The CDR3 is 14 amino acids. The germline V and J ends were trimmed by 3 bases and 3 bases, with 9 bases remaining between them.